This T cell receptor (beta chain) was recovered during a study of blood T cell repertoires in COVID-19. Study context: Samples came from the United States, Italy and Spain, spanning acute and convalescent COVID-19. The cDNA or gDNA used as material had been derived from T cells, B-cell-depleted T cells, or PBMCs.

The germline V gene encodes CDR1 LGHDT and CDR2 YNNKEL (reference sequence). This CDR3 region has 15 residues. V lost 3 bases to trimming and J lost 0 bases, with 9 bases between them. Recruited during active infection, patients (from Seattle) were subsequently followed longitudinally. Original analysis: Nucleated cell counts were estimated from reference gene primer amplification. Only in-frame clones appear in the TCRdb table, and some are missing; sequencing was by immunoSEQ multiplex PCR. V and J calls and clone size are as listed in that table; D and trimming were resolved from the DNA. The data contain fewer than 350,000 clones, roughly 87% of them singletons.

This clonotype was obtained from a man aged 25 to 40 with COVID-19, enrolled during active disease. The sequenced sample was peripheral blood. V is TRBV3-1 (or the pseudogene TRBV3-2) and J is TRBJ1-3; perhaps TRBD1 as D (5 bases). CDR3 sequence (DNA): TGTGCCAGCAGCCATAGGGGCCTCTCTGGAAACACCATATATTTT. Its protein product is CASSHRGLSGNTIYF.